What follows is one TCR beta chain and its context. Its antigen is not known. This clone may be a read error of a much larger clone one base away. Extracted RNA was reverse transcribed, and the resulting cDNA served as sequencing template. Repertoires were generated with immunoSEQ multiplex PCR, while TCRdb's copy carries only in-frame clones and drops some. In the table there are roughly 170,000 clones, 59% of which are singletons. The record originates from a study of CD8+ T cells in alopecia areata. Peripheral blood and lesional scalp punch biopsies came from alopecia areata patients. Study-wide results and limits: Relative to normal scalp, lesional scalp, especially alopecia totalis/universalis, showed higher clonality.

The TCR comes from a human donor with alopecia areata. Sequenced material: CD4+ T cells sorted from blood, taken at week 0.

The CDR3 coding sequence is TGTGCCAGCAGCGTAGCGGGGGGGTGGAATGAGCAGTTCTTC. This gives the protein CASSVAGGWNEQFF. V gene TRBV9 combines with J gene TRBJ2-1; 8 bases are shared with TRBD2. This CDR3 comprises 14 residues. Per germline, CDR1 SGDLS and CDR2 YYNGEE. V dropped 0 bases and J dropped 7; count of bases not matched to a gene: 3.